These 17 T cell receptor beta chains came from one sample sequenced in a study of radiotherapy plus CTLA-4 blockade in lung cancer. Method: immunoSEQ multiplex PCR; TCRdb's copy keeps in-frame clones and lacks some. The top ten hold more than 4% of the sample, which has approximately 3,100 clones, roughly 84% seen once. The starting material was tumor tissue, obtained from a patient treated with radiotherapy plus ipilimumab. These receptors were collected from a human donor with non-small cell lung cancer that progressed on radiotherapy plus ipilimumab.

The chain has TRBV9 and TRBJ1-6; D uncertain. Germline loops: CDR1 SGDLS, CDR2 YYNGEE. V lost 1 base, J lost 10 bases, and 9 bases lay in between. The CDR3 extends over 13 amino acids. The CDR3 coding sequence is TGTGCCAGCAGCGTACAGGCTACCTCACCCCTCCACTTT. Amino acid sequence: CASSVQATSPLHF. The entire variable domain, with the rest obtained from reference TRBV9 and TRBJ1-6, is as follows: DSGVTQTPKHLITATGQRVTLRCSPRSGDLSVYWYQQSLDQGLQFLIQYYNGEERAKGNILERFSAQQFPDLHSELNLSSLELGDSALYFCASSVQATSPLHFGNGTRLTVT.

The J gene is TRBJ1-6, the V gene TRBV6-5; maybe TRBD1 (5 bases). V gave up 5 bases and J gave up 10 bases, with 18 bases separating them. Per germline, CDR1 MNHEY and CDR2 SVGAGI. There are 15 residues in the CDR3. CDR3 amino acids: CASSILGEGNSPLHF. The DNA for the CDR3 is TGTGCCAGCAGTATCCTAGGGGAAGGGAACTCACCCCTCCACTTT.

The V and J genes are TRBV6-1 and TRBJ1-1; 8 bases are shared with TRBD1. V lost 3 bases to trimming and J lost 7 bases; unmatched junction nucleotides: 4. The CDR3 has 13 amino acids. Germline V gene sequence: CDR1 MNHNS, CDR2 SASEGT. Here the CDR3 DNA reads TGTGCCAGCAGTGATGGACAGGGTCATGAAGCTTTCTTT. Protein sequence: CASSDGQGHEAFF.

This chain joins TRBV6-5 and TRBJ1-2; no firm D call. Trimming pared 0 bases from V and 4 bases from J, leaving 15 bases between. Per the germline V gene, CDR1 is MNHEY and CDR2 is SVGAGI. The length of the CDR3 is 16 residues. CDR3: CASSYSPGQTPYGYTF. In DNA, the CDR3 is TGTGCCAGCAGTTACTCCCCCGGGCAGACACCCTATGGCTACACCTTC.

The V call is TRBV2, the J call TRBJ2-2, with D possibly matching TRBD1 (5 bases). Germline lookup yields CDR1 SNHLY and CDR2 FYNNEI. V dropped 2 bases and J dropped 4 bases, with 11 bases sitting between them. This CDR3 spans 15 amino acids. The CDR3 loop reads CASSETRTSTGELFF. The DNA for the CDR3 is TGTGCCAGCAGTGAAACCAGGACATCCACCGGGGAGCTGTTTTTT.

The V call is TRBV5-4, the J call TRBJ2-3; D is ambiguous. The V end was cut by 4 bases, the J end by 2 bases, with 11 bases between. CDR3 size: 14 residues. The germline V gene encodes CDR1 SGHNT and CDR2 YYREEE (reference sequence). CDR3 amino acids: CASSPDLVTDTQYF. CDR3 DNA sequence: TGTGCCAGCAGCCCTGACCTCGTCACAGATACGCAGTATTTT.

The rearrangement joins TRBV5-4 to TRBJ2-7, with D uncertain. CDR1 and CDR2 (germline): SGHNT, YYREEE (reference sequence). The CDR3 loop spans 12 amino acids. Trimming left V 4 bases short and J 5 bases short, with 10 bases between. DNA of the CDR3: TGTGCCAGCAGCACAATGGACGACGAGCAGTACTTC. This sequence encodes CASSTMDDEQYF. Filled out from reference TRBV5-4 and TRBJ2-7, the complete variable domain reads ETGVTQSPTHLIKTRGQQVTLRCSSQSGHNTVSWYQQALGQGPQFIFQYYREEENGRGNFPPRFSGLQFPNYSSELNVNALELDDSALYLCASSTMDDEQYFGPGTRLTVT.

The chain is built from TRBV7-2 and TRBJ1-2; D is uncertain. The ends were cut back, 2 bases at V and 4 bases at J, with 14 bases in the middle. The CDR3 length is 15 residues. The V gene's germline CDR1 is SGHTA and CDR2 FQGNSA. CDR3 DNA sequence: TGTGCCAGCAGCTTATTCCAGGCCTCGTTCTATGGCTACACCTTC. It is translated as CASSLFQASFYGYTF.

The rearrangement uses TRBV13 and TRBJ2-7, with D possibly being TRBD1 (7 bases). V lost 5 bases and J lost 2, with 13 bases in between. The CDR3 totals 14 residues. In germline, CDR1 is PRHDT, CDR2 FYEKMQ (reference sequence). The CDR3 DNA is TGTGCCAGCAGCCCCCGCGGGACAGCCTACGAGCAGTACTTC. Translating it yields CASSPRGTAYEQYF.

This sequence joins TRBV18 and TRBJ1-1; possibly TRBD1 for D (6 bases). The CDR3 covers 17 residues. The germline gives CDR1 KGHSH, CDR2 LQKENI. V lost 1 base, J lost 5 bases, and 20 bases lay in between. The CDR3 DNA reads as TGTGCCAGCTCACCACAAACTTACAAGGGGGGCGGAACTGAAGCTTTCTTT. As protein: CASSPQTYKGGGTEAFF. Full variable domain (rest looked up from reference TRBV18 and TRBJ1-1): NAGVMQNPRHLVRRRGQEARLRCSPMKGHSHVYWYRQLPEEGLKFMVYLQKENIIDESGMPKERFSAEFPKEGPSILRIQQVVRGDSAAYFCASSPQTYKGGGTEAFFGQGTRLTVV.

A few counts support this clone. V gene TRBV11-1 combines with J gene TRBJ2-3; D call uncertain. The CDR3 spans 13 residues. The germline CDR1 and CDR2 sequences are SGHAT and FQDESV (reference sequence). The V end lost 5 bases, the J end lost 2 bases, and 8 bases lay between the germline ends. CDR3: CASSTYTTDTQYF. The CDR3, as DNA: TGTGCCAGCAGCACCTACACCACAGATACGCAGTATTTT.

The chain has TRBV20-1 and TRBJ1-5, with 11 bases matching TRBD1. Trimming at V came to 8 bases and at J to 11 bases, leaving 5 bases not matched to a gene. CDR3 length equals 11 residues. Germline V gene lookup returns CDR1 DFQATT and CDR2 SNEGSKA (reference sequence). In DNA, the CDR3 is TGCAGTTGCCGGGACAGGGGGGCCCAGCATTTT. Residues: CSCRDRGAQHF.

The J gene is TRBJ1-1, the V gene TRBV18, with D possibly being TRBD1 (6 bases). Trimming took off 6 bases at V and 8 bases at J, with 16 bases between the two ends. From germline, CDR1 is KGHSH and CDR2 LQKENI. The CDR3 is 13 residues long. The CDR3, as DNA: TGTGCCAGCTCGCAGGGGCGACAGCCGGAAGCTTTCTTT. Amino acid sequence: CASSQGRQPEAFF.

There are a few counts of this clone. The V call is TRBV9, the J call TRBJ2-5; TRBD1 matches at 7 bases. Trimming at V came to 4 bases and at J to 2 bases, leaving 5 bases not matched to a gene. Germline lookup yields CDR1 SGDLS and CDR2 YYNGEE. The CDR3 extends over 14 amino acids. The CDR3 sequence: CASSQLQGQETQYF. The CDR3 nucleotides are TGTGCCAGCAGCCAGTTACAGGGGCAAGAGACCCAGTACTTC.

The rearrangement joins TRBV18 to TRBJ1-1; D may be TRBD1 (6 bases). This CDR3 has 16 residues. Germline CDR1 and CDR2: KGHSH and LQKENI. V lost 0 bases and J lost 1, with 12 bases in between. The CDR3 loop reads CASSPPPGQPNTEAFF. DNA for the CDR3: TGTGCCAGCTCACCACCGCCGGGACAACCGAACACTGAAGCTTTCTTT.

The J gene is TRBJ2-7, the V gene TRBV25-1; D is tentatively TRBD1 or TRBD2 (5 bases each). Deletions cut 4 bases from V and 5 bases from J, with 12 bases between. Looked up from germline, CDR1 is MGHDK and CDR2 is SYGVNS. This CDR3 has 13 amino acids. CDR3 protein: CASSALGRNEQYF. The CDR3 DNA is TGTGCCAGCAGTGCACTGGGACGGAACGAGCAGTACTTC.

This clone was picked up one time. The chain uses TRBV12-2 and TRBJ2-2; the listed D gene, TRBD2, was not tested against the DNA. TRBV12-2 is designated a pseudogene. The CDR3 sequence is 13 residues long. The CDR3 is CASRSPRFEELFF. The CDR3 DNA follows: TGTGCAAGTCGCTCGCCACGGTTTGAGGAGCTGTTTTTT.